The count of the clone carrying this TCR beta chain is one. Deletions cut 5 bases from V and 9 bases from J, with 17 bases between. Germline CDR1 SGHAT, CDR2 FQNNGV. The CDR3 sequence is 14 residues long. TCRdb's table, derived via immunoSEQ multiplex PCR, lists solely in-frame clones and lacks some. This table has 150,000 to 200,000 clones, less than 90% appearing once. The sample belongs to a study of blood T cell repertoires in COVID-19. The origin of this receptor is a man younger than 35 with active or convalescent COVID-19. The chain couples TRBV11-2 to TRBJ2-1; perhaps TRBD2 as D (7 bases). The sequencing sample was made of peripheral blood. For the CDR3, the DNA is TGTGCCAGCAGCGGAGTCAGGGGCGGGGGTGAGCAGTTCTTC. The encoded protein is CASSGVRGGGEQFF.